These 16 T cell receptor beta chains were sequenced from one sample in a study of blood T cell repertoires in COVID-19. Sequencing used immunoSEQ multiplex PCR; TCRdb keeps in-frame clones, though not all of them. The table includes approximately 50,000 clones, about nine tenths detected once. Sequencing was done on a sample of peripheral blood. These receptor sequences come from a man aged 40-55 years with acute or convalescent COVID-19.

This rearrangement joins TRBV7-9 to TRBJ2-3; TRBD1 matches at 7 bases. The germline V gene encodes CDR1 SEHNR and CDR2 FQNEAQ (reference sequence). The CDR3 sequence is 13 residues long. V shed 5 bases, J shed 6 bases, and the junction held 5 bases outside the gene matches. CDR3: CASSRIQGDTQYF. CDR3 DNA: TGTGCCAGCAGCCGAATACAGGGGGATACGCAGTATTTT.

This clone appeared a single time. This chain uses TRBV7-2 with TRBJ2-1, with D unclear. The CDR3 runs to 16 residues. Trimming took off 1 base at V and 9 bases at J, with 19 bases between the two ends. CDR1 and CDR2 from the germline V gene are SGHTA and FQGNSA. CDR3 bases: TGTGCCAGCAGCTTAGATGGCGGAGCCGGCCTCGTTGAGCAGTTCTTC. Translation gives CASSLDGGAGLVEQFF. Full variable domain (rest looked up from reference TRBV7-2 and TRBJ2-1): GAGVSQSPSNKVTEKGKDVELRCDPISGHTALYWYRQSLGQGLEFLIYFQGNSAPDKSGLPSDRFSAERTGGSVSTLTIQRTQQEDSAVYLCASSLDGGAGLVEQFFGPGTRLTVL.

The rearrangement joins TRBV15 to TRBJ2-3; possible D gene TRBD2, 5 bases. The CDR3 runs 12 residues. The V end lost 5 bases, the J end lost 7 bases, and 10 bases lay between the germline ends. The germline V gene has CDR1 LNHNV and CDR2 YYDKDF (reference sequence). The CDR3 nucleotides are TGTGCCACCAGCCGCGACGGGAATACGCAGTATTTT. Amino acid sequence: CATSRDGNTQYF.

This sequence joins TRBV5-4 and TRBJ2-3, with D possibly TRBD1 on 5 matching bases. CDR1 is SGHNT and CDR2 is YYREEE in the germline V gene (reference sequence). CDR3 length: 14 residues. V was trimmed by 0 bases and J by 3 bases, leaving 8 bases between them. The chain's CDR3 is CASSLEQVTDTQYF. CDR3 DNA: TGTGCCAGCAGCTTGGAACAGGTTACAGATACGCAGTATTTT.

The V and J genes are TRBV7-2 and TRBJ2-5; 12 bases match TRBD2. The CDR3 sequence is 19 residues long. The V and J ends lost 4 bases and 4 bases, in that order; junction bases with no gene match: 16. Germline V gene data show CDR1 as SGHTA and CDR2 as FQGNSA. CDR3 loop: CASSSTLLRLAGDPETQYF. CDR3 DNA: TGTGCCAGCAGCTCCACCCTCCTTAGACTAGCGGGAGATCCAGAGACCCAGTACTTC.

This chain links TRBV18 with TRBJ2-1; maybe TRBD2 (6 bases). CDR1 and CDR2 from the germline V gene are KGHSH and LQKENI. The CDR3 runs to 14 residues. Trimming removed 7 bases at V and 5 bases at J, with 15 bases between. CDR3 residues: CASYPGLPNNEQFF. In DNA form, the CDR3 reads TGTGCCAGCTACCCGGGACTCCCTAACAATGAGCAGTTCTTC.

This clone was seen only a few times. The J gene is TRBJ2-7, the V gene TRBV3-1 (or the pseudogene TRBV3-2), with D uncertain. The germline V gene encodes CDR1 LGHDT and CDR2 YNNKEL (reference sequence). The CDR3 is 13 residues long. V was pared by 5 bases and J by 2 bases, with 10 bases between. CDR3 DNA sequence: TGTGCCAGCAGCGGGCTCCTTGCCTACGAGCAGTACTTC. Amino acid sequence: CASSGLLAYEQYF.

The chain links TRBV10-3 to TRBJ1-1; D is perhaps TRBD1 (6 bases). Germline V gene sequence: CDR1 ENHRY, CDR2 SYGVKD. The CDR3 has 14 amino acids. The V end lost 3 bases, the J end lost 4 bases, and 12 bases lay between the germline ends. Here the CDR3 DNA reads TGTGCCATCAGTGAACAACAGGGACGCACTGAAGCTTTCTTT. Translating it yields CAISEQQGRTEAFF.

The chain links TRBV29-1 to TRBJ2-3, with D tentatively TRBD1 (5 bases). The CDR3 runs 14 residues. Germline V gives CDR1 SQVTM, CDR2 ANQGSEA. V lost 4 bases, J lost 4 bases, and 15 bases lay in between. The CDR3, as DNA: TGCAGCGTTGTGGGGCAAGGACGGTCAGATACGCAGTATTTT. It encodes CSVVGQGRSDTQYF.

The genes are TRBV7-9 and TRBJ1-5; D is unresolved. Looked up from germline, CDR1 is SEHNR and CDR2 is FQNEAQ (reference sequence). CDR3 length equals 15 residues. The ends were cut back, 3 bases at V and 0 bases at J, with 9 bases in the middle. CDR3 DNA sequence: TGTGCCAGCAGCTTCAATGAGGATAGCAATCAGCCCCAGCATTTT. Its protein is CASSFNEDSNQPQHF.

The chain has TRBV9 and TRBJ1-1; D not certain. This CDR3 is 11 amino acids long. Trimming stripped 2 bases from V and 7 bases from J, with 6 bases between. CDR1 is SGDLS and CDR2 is YYNGEE in the germline V gene. The CDR3 is CASSVGGEAFF. CDR3 DNA sequence: TGTGCCAGCAGCGTTGGCGGTGAAGCTTTCTTT.

The chain has TRBV6-5 and TRBJ2-1; TRBD2 matches 7 bases. After removal of 0 bases from V and 5 bases from J, the junction contained 4 bases not matched to a gene. The CDR3 extends over 15 amino acids. Germline V CDR1 and CDR2: MNHEY, SVGAGI. CDR3 in amino acids: CASSYSRLADNEQFF. As DNA, the CDR3 is TGTGCCAGCAGTTACTCGAGGCTAGCGGACAATGAGCAGTTCTTC.

J is TRBJ1-1 and V is TRBV5-5; weak D call: TRBD1 (5 bases). Between the trimmed V and J ends, which lost 4 bases and 1 base, there was a span of 11 bases. The germline gives CDR1 SGHKS, CDR2 YYEKEE (reference sequence). This CDR3 is built from 14 residues. The CDR3 is CASSPTVPNTEAFF. CDR3 nucleotides: TGTGCCAGCAGCCCGACAGTCCCGAACACTGAAGCTTTCTTT.

Note on this clone: Additional DNA sequences in this sample encode the identical CDR3. The chain uses TRBV7-8 and TRBJ2-1; 7 nucleotides agree with TRBD2. After removal of 1 base from V and 4 bases from J, the junction contained 4 bases not matched to a gene. CDR1 is SGHVS and CDR2 is FQNEAQ in the germline V gene. CDR3 length: 15 residues. CDR3 bases: TGTGCCAGCAGCTTAGGCCTAGCGGTATACAATGAGCAGTTCTTC. Translation gives CASSLGLAVYNEQFF.

The chain joins TRBV4-3 to TRBJ1-6, with D uncertain. The V gene lost 0 bases and the J gene lost 7 bases, with 13 bases spanning the gap. The CDR3 runs to 16 residues. Germline lookup yields CDR1 LGHNA and CDR2 YSLEER. CDR3 in amino acids: CASSQDPGAANSPLHF. Written as DNA, the CDR3 is TGCGCCAGCAGCCAAGATCCGGGTGCAGCCAATTCACCCCTCCACTTT.

The J gene is TRBJ1-2, the V gene TRBV6-6, with a possible D match to TRBD1 (6 bases). This CDR3 spans 14 amino acids. V was clipped by 7 bases and J by 8 bases, with 20 bases between them. The germline V gene has CDR1 MNHNY and CDR2 SVGAGI (reference sequence). The CDR3 DNA reads as TGTGCCAGCACCGCCGCGGCAGGGGCAGGGGGCTACACCTTC. It yields the protein CASTAAAGAGGYTF.